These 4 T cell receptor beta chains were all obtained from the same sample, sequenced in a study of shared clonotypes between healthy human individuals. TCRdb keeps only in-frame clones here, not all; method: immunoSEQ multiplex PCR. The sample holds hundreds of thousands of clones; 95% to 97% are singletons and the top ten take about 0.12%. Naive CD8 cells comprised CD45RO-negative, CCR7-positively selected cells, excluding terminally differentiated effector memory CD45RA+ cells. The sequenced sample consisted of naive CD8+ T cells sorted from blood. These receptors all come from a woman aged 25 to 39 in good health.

Here the CDR3 DNA reads TGTGCCAGCAGTCCAAATTCTGGCGAGCAGTACTTC. Its protein is CASSPNSGEQYF. The rearrangement links TRBV28 to TRBJ2-7; D uncertain. This CDR3 contains 12 residues. The V gene lost 5 bases and the J gene lost 6 bases, with 11 bases spanning the gap. The germline gives CDR1 MDHEN, CDR2 SYDVKM.

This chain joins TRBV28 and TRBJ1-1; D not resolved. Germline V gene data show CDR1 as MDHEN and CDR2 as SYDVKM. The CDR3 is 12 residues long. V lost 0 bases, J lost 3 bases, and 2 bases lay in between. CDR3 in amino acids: CASSLWDTEAFF. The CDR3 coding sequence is TGTGCCAGCAGTTTATGGGACACTGAAGCTTTCTTT.

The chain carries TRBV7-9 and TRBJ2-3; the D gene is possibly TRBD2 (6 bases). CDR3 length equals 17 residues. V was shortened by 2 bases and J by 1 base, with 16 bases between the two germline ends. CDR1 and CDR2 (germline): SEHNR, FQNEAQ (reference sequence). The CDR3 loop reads CASSLTLAGAGTDTQYF. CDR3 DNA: TGTGCCAGCAGCTTAACACTAGCAGGCGCCGGCACAGATACGCAGTATTTT. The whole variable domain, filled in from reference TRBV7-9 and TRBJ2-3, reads DTGVSQNPRHKITKRGQNVTFRCDPISEHNRLYWYRQTLGQGPEFLTYFQNEAQLEKSRLLSDRFSAERPKGSFSTLEIQRTEQGDSAMYLCASSLTLAGAGTDTQYFGPGTRLTVL.

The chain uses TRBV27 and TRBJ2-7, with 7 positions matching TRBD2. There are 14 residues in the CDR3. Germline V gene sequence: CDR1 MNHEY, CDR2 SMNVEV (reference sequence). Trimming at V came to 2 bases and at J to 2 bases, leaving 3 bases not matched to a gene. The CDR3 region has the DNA TGTGCCAGCAGTTTAATGGCGGGAGCCTACGAGCAGTACTTC. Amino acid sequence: CASSLMAGAYEQYF.